The clone carrying this T cell receptor beta chain was detected only a few times. The antigen is undetermined. A sample-barcoded 5' primer and a J-beta primer mix were used in a second PCR of roughly 7 to 11 cycles. Each CDR3 protein is one row after TCRdb ran MiXCR on the 5' RACE reads. The repertoire includes fewer than 2 million distinct CDR3 sequences, about 39% of them detected once, and around 23% sits in the top ten. The sample comes from a study of blood T cells in healthy people across ages. The study, taken as a whole, reports: Naive T cell percentage showed a strong correlation with the diversity of TCR beta. CMV status of donors was unknown, possibly confounding expanded clonotype changes. Per million T cells, TCR beta diversity dropped roughly linearly as age increased. Leaving the PBMCs unsorted stopped any conclusive comparison of naive versus antigen-experienced cells.

CDR1 is SGHVS, CDR2 FNYEAQ, per germline. This CDR3 region has 14 residues. The V end was cut by 5 bases, the J end by 2 bases, with 13 bases between. The clonotype was recovered from a human donor in good health. V usage is TRBV7-6 and J usage is TRBJ2-7; no firm D call. Sequenced: blood. Here the CDR3 DNA reads TGTGCCAGCAGCGCCGGGTCACATACCTACGAGCAGTACTTC. Amino acids: CASSAGSHTYEQYF.